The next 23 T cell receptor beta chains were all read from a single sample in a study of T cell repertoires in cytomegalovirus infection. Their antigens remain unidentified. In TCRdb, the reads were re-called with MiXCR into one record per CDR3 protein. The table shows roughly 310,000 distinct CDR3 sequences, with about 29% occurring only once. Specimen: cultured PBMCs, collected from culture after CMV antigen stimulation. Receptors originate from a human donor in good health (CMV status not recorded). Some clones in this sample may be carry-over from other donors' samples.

CDR3 protein: CASRAGSVLIDEQYF. CDR3 bases: TGTGCCAGCAGGGCAGGGAGTGTCCTTATAGACGAGCAGTACTTC. The genes are TRBV28 and TRBJ2-7; D is perhaps TRBD1 or TRBD2 (5 bases each). This CDR3 has 15 amino acids. Trimming stripped 6 bases from V and 5 bases from J, with 20 bases between. Germline lookup yields CDR1 MDHEN and CDR2 SYDVKM.

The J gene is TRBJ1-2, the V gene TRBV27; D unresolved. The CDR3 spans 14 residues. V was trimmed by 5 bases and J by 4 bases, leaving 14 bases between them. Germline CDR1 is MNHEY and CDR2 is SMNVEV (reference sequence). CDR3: CASSLNRHVYGYTF. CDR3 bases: TGTGCCAGCAGTCTTAACCGACATGTCTATGGCTACACCTTC.

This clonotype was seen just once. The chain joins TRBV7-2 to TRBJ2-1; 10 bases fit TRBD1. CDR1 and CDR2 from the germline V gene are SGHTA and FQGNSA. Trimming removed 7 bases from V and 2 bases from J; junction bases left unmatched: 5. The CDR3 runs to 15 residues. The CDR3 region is CASKGQGGTYNEQFF. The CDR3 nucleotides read TGTGCCAGCAAAGGACAGGGGGGCACCTACAATGAGCAGTTCTTC.

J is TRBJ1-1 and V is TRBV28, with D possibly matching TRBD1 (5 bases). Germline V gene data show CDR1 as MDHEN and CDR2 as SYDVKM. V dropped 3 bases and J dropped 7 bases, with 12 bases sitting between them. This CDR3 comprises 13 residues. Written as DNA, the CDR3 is TGTGCCAGCAGTTTGGCCAGGGAAAGTGAAGCTTTCTTT. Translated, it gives CASSLARESEAFF.

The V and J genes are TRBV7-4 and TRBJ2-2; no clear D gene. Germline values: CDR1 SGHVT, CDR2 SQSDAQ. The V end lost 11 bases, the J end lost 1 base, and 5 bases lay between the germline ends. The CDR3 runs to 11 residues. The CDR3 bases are TGTGCCGCTAAGAACACCGGGGAGCTGTTTTTT. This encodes CAAKNTGELFF.

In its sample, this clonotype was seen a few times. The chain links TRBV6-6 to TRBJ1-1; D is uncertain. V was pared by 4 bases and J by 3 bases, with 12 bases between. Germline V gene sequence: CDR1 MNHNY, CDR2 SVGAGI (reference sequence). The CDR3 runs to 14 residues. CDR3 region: CASSLLSGDTEAFF. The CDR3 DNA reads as TGTGCCAGCAGTTTACTATCGGGAGACACTGAAGCTTTCTTT.

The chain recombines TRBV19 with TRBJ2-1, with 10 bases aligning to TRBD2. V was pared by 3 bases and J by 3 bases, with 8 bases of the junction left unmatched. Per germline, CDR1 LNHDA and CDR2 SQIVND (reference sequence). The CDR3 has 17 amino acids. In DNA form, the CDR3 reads TGTGCCAGTAGTATGGATCTAGCGGGGGCCGGCTACAATGAGCAGTTCTTC. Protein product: CASSMDLAGAGYNEQFF.

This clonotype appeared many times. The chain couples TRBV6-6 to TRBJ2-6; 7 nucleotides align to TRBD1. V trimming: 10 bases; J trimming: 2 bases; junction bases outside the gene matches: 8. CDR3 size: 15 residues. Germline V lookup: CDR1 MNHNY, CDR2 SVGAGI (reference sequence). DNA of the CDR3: TGTGCCATCCGGACAGGAGTTACTGGGGCCAACGTCCTGACTTTC. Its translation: CAIRTGVTGANVLTF.

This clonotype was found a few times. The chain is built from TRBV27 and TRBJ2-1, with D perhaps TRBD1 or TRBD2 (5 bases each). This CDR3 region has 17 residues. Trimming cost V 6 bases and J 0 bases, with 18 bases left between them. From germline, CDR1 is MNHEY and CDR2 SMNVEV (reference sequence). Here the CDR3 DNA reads TGTGCCAGCAGGGGGGAGCGGCATGAAAGCTCCTACAATGAGCAGTTCTTC. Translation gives CASRGERHESSYNEQFF.

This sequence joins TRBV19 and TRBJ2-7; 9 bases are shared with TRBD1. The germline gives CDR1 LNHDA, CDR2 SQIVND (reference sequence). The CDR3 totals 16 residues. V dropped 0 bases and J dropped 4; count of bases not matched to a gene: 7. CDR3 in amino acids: CASSIDAGTGLYEQYF. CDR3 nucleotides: TGTGCCAGTAGTATAGATGCAGGGACAGGGTTGTACGAGCAGTACTTC.

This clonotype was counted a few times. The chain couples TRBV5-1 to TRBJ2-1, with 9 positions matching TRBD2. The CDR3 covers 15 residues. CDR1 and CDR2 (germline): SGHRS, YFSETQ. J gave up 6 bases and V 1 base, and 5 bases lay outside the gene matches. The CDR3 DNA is TGCGCCAGCAGCTTGTCACTAGCGGGCCTCAATGAGCAGTTCTTC. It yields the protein CASSLSLAGLNEQFF.

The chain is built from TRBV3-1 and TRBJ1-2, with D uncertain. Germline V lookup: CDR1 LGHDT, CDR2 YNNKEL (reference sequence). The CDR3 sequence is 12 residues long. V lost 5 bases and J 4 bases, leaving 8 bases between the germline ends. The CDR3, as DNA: TGTGCCAGCAGCTCACAGCTCTATGGCTACACCTTC. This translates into CASSSQLYGYTF.

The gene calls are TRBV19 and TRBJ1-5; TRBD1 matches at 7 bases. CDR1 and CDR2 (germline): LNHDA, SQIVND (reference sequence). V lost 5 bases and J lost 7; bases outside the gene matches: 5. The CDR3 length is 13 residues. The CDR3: CASSPLTGQPQHF. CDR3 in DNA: TGTGCCAGTAGTCCATTGACAGGGCAGCCCCAGCATTTT.

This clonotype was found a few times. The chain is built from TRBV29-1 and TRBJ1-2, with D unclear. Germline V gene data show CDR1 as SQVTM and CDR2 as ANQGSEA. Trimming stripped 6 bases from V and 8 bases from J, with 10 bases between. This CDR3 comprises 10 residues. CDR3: CSVRLEGYTF. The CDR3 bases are TGCAGCGTCAGACTTGAGGGCTACACCTTC. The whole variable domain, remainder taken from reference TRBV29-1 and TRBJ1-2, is SAVISQKPSRDICQRGTSLTIQCQVDSQVTMMFWYRQQPGQSLTLIATANQGSEATYESGFVIDKFPISRPNLTFSTLTVSNMSPEDSSIYLCSVRLEGYTFGSGTRLTVV.

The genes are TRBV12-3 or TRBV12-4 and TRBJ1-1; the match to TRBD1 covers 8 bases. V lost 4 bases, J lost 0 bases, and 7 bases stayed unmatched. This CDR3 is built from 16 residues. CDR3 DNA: TGTGCCAGCAGTTGGACAGGGACCTCTATGAACACTGAAGCTTTCTTT. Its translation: CASSWTGTSMNTEAFF.

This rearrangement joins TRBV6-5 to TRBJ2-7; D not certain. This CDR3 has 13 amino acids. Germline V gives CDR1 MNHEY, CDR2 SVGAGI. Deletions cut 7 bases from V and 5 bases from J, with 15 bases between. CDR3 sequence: CASKGRLGNEQYF. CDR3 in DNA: TGTGCCAGCAAGGGTCGTCTAGGGAACGAGCAGTACTTC.

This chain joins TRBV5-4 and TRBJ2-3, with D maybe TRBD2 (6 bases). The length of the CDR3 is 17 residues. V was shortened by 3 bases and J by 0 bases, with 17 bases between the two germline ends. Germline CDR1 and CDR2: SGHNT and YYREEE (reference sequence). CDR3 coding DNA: TGTGCCAGCAGCTGGTATAGCGGAGGGACTAGCACAGATACGCAGTATTTT. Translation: CASSWYSGGTSTDTQYF.

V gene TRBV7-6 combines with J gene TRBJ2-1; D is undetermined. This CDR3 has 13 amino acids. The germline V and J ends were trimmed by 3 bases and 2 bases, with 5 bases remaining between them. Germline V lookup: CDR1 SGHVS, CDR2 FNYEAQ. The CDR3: CASSFLTYNEQFF. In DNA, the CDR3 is TGTGCCAGCAGCTTCCTAACCTACAATGAGCAGTTCTTC.

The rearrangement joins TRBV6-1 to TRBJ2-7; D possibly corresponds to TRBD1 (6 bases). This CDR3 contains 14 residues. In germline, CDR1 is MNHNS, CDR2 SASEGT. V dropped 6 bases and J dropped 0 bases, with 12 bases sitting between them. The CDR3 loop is CASRNTGSSYEQYF. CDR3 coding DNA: TGTGCCAGCAGGAACACAGGGAGCTCCTACGAGCAGTACTTC.

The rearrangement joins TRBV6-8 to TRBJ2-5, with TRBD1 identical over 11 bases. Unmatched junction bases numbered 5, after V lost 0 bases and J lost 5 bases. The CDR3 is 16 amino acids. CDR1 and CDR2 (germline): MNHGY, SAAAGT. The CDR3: CASSYSGTGGWETQYF. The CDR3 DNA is TGTGCCAGCAGTTACTCGGGGACAGGGGGGTGGGAGACCCAGTACTTC.

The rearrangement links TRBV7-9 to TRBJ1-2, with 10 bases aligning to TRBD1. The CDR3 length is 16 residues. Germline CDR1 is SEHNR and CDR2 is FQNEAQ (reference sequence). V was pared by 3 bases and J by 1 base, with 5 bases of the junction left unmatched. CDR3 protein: CASSFRDRGYNYGYTF. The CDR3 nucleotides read TGTGCCAGCAGCTTCCGGGACAGGGGCTATAACTATGGCTACACCTTC.

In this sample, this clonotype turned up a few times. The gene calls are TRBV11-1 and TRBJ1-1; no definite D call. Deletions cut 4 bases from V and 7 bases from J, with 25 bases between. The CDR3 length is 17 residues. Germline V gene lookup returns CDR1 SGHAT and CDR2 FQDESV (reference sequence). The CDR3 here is CASSSLEMVWRGGEAFF. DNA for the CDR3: TGTGCCAGCAGCTCCCTTGAGATGGTGTGGCGCGGCGGTGAAGCTTTCTTT. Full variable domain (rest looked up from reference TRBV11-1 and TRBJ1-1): EAEVAQSPRYKITEKSQAVAFWCDPISGHATLYWYRQILGQGPELLVQFQDESVVDDSQLPKDRFSAERLKGVDSTLKIQPAELGDSAMYLCASSSLEMVWRGGEAFFGQGTRLTVV.

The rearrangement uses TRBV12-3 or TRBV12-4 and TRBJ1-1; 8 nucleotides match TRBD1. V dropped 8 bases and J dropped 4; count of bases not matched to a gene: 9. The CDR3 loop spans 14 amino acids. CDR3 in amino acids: CASAQGAPGTEAFF. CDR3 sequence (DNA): TGTGCCAGCGCCCAGGGGGCGCCGGGCACTGAAGCTTTCTTT.